The TCR beta chain under discussion was sequenced for a study of identical twins. The V gene end was trimmed by 6 bases and the J gene end by 8 bases; junction bases not matched to a gene: 17. Germline loops: CDR1 SNHLY, CDR2 FYNNEI. This CDR3 region has 17 residues. About this clonotype: Its antigen is unidentified.

A universal primer site arose from template switching, and cDNA bore unique molecular identifiers. Using its own MiXCR run on the 5' RACE reads, TCRdb lists one record per CDR3 protein. The sample has about 520,000 distinct CDR3 sequences; about 20% are singletons. Study-wide points: Low generation probability was overrepresented in out-of-frame alpha sequences shared by twins. Models predicted less out-of-frame TCR alpha sharing in monozygotic twins than was found.

The same data also went into a second study, on T cells expressing NK-cell markers. That work states: A few donors likewise had their CD3+CD56-NKG2C+ fraction led by these clonotypes.

Sequencing was carried out using CD4+ T cells sorted from blood. The chain is built from TRBV2 and TRBJ2-1; 9 nucleotides match TRBD2. This receptor was taken from a woman aged 18-29 years in good health. The CDR3 here is CASRPRPPGGGAYEQFF. The CDR3 DNA reads as TGTGCCAGCAGGCCGAGACCCCCTGGCGGGGGGGCGTATGAGCAGTTCTTC. Filled out from reference TRBV2 and TRBJ2-1, the complete variable domain reads EPEVTQTPSHQVTQMGQEVILRCVPISNHLYFYWYRQILGQKVEFLVSFYNNEISEKSEIFDDQFSVERPDGSNFTLKIRSTKLEDSAMYFCASRPRPPGGGAYEQFFGPGTRLTVL.